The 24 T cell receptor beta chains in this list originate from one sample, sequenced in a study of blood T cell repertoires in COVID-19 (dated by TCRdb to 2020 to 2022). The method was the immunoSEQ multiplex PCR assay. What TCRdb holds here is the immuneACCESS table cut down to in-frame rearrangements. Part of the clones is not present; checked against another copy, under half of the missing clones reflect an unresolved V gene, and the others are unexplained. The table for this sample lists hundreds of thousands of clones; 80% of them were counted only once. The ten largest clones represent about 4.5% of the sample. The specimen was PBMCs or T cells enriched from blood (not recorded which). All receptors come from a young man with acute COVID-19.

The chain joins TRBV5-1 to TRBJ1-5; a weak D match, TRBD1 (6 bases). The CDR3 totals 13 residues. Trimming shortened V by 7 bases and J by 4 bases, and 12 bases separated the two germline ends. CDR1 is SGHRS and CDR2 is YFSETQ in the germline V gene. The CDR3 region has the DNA TGCGCCAGCCGGGGGGCGGTGAATCAGCCCCAGCATTTT. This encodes CASRGAVNQPQHF.

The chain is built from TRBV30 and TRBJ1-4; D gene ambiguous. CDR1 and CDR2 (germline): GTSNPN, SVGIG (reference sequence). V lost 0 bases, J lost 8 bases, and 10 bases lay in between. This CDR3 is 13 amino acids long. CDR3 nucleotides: TGTGCCTGGAGTGTACGGTCCAGGGAAAAACTGTTTTTT. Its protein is CAWSVRSREKLFF.

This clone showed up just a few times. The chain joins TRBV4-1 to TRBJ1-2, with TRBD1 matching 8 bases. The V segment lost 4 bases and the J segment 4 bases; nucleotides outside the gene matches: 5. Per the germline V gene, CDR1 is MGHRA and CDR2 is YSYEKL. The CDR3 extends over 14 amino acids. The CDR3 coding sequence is TGCGCCAGCAGCCCAGGGGGCCTCTCCTATGGCTACACCTTC. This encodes CASSPGGLSYGYTF.

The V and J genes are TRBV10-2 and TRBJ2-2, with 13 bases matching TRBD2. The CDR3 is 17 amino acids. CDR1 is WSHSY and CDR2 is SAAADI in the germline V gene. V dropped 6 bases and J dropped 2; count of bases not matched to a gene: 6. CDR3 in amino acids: CASRETSGGINTGELFF. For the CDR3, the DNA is TGCGCCAGCAGGGAGACTAGCGGGGGGATTAACACCGGGGAGCTGTTTTTT.

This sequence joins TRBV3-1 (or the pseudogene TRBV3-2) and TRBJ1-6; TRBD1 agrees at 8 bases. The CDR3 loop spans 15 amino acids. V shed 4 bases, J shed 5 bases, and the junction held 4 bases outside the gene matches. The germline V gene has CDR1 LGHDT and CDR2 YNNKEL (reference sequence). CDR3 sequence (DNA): TGTGCCAGCAGCCTTGGACAGGGTGATAATTCACCCCTCCACTTT. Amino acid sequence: CASSLGQGDNSPLHF.

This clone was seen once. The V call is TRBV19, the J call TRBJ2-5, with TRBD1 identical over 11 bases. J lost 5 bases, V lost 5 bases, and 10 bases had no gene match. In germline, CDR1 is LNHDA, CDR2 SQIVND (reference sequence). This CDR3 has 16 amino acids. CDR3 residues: CASSSRDRGFWETQYF. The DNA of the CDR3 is TGTGCCAGTAGTTCCCGGGACAGGGGGTTTTGGGAGACCCAGTACTTC.

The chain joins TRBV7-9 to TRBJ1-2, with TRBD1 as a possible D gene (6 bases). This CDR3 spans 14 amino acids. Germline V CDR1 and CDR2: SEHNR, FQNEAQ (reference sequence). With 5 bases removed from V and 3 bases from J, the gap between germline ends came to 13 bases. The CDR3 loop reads CASSRGGSYYGYTF. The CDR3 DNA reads TGTGCCAGCAGCCGGGGGGGCAGTTACTATGGCTACACCTTC.

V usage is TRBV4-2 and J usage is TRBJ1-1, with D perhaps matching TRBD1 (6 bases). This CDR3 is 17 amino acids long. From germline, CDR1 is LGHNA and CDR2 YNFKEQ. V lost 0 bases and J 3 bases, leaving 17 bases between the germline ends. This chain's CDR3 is CASSQEYHRAVDTEAFF. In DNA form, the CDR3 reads TGTGCCAGCAGCCAAGAATACCACAGGGCCGTGGACACTGAAGCTTTCTTT.

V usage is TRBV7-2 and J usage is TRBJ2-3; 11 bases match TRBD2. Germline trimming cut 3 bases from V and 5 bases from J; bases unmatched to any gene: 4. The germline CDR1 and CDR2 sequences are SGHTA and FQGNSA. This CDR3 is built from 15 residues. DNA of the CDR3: TGTGCCAGCAGCTTCATAGCGGGGGGGAAAGATACGCAGTATTTT. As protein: CASSFIAGGKDTQYF.

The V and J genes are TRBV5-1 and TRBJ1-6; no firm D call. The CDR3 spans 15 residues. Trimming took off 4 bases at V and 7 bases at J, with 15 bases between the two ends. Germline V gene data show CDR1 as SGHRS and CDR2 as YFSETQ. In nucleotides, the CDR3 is TGCGCCAGCAGCGCCACGGGGAGAGGGAATTCACCCCTCCACTTT. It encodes CASSATGRGNSPLHF.

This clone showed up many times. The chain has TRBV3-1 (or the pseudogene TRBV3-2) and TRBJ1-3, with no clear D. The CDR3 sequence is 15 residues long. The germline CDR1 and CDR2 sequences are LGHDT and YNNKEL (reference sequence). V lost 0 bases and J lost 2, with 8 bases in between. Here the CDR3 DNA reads TGTGCCAGCAGCCAAGATGGACTGACTGGAAACACCATATATTTT. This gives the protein CASSQDGLTGNTIYF.

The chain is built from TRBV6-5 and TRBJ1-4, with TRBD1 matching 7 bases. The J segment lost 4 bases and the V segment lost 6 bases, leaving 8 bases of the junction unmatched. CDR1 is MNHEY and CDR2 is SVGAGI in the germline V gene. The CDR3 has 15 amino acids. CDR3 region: CASRPLQGSNEKLFF. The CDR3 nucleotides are TGTGCCAGCAGACCGTTACAGGGGAGTAATGAAAAACTGTTTTTT.

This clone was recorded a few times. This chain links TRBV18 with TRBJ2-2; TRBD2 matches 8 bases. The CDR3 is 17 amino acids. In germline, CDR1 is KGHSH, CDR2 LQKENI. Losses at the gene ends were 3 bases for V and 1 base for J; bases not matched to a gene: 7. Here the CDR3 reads CASSPRSGGQNTGELFF. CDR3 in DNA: TGTGCCAGCTCACCTCGAAGCGGGGGCCAGAACACCGGGGAGCTGTTTTTT.

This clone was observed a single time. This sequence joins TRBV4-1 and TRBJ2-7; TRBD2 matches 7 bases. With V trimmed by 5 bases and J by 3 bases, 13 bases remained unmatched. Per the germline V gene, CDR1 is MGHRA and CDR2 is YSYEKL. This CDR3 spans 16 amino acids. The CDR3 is CASSNPDQRGSYEQYF. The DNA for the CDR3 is TGCGCCAGCAGCAACCCAGACCAGCGGGGAAGCTACGAGCAGTACTTC.

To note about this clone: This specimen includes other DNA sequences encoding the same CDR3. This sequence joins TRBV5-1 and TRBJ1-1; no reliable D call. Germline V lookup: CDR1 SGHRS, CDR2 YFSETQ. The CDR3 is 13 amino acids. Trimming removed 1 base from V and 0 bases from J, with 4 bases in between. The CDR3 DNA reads TGCGCCAGCAGCTTGACGGTGAACACTGAAGCTTTCTTT. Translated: CASSLTVNTEAFF.

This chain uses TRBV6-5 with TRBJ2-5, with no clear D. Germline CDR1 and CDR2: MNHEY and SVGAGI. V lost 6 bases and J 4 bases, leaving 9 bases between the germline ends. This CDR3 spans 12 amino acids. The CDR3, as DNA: TGTGCCAGCAGCATGAGCCGAGAGACCCAGTACTTC. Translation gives CASSMSRETQYF.

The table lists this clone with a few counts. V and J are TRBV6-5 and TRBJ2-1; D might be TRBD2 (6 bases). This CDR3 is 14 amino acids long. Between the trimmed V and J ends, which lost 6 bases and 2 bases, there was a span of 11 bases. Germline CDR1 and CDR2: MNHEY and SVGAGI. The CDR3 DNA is TGTGCCAGCAGGGGACTTACCCCCTACAATGAGCAGTTCTTC. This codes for CASRGLTPYNEQFF.

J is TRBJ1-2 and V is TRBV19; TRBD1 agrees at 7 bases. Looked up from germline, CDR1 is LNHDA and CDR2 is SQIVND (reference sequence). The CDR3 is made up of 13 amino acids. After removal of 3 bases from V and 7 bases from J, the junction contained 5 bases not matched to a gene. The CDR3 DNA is TGTGCCAGTAGTATGCAGGGGGTAGGTGGCTACACCTTC. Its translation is CASSMQGVGGYTF.

The CDR3 spells CASSDRVVDEQYF. DNA for the CDR3: TGTGCCAGCAGTGACAGGGTCGTGGACGAGCAGTACTTC. This rearrangement joins TRBV2 to TRBJ2-7; weak D call: TRBD1 (5 bases). V lost 3 bases and J 5 bases, leaving 11 bases between the germline ends. Germline assignment: CDR1 SNHLY and CDR2 FYNNEI. This CDR3 comprises 13 residues.

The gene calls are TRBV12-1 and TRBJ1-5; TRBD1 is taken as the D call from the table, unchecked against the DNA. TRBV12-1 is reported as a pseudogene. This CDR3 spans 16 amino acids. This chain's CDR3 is CASSFVQGISNQPQHF. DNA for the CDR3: TGTGCCAGCAGCTTTGTCCAGGGGATAAGCAATCAGCCCCAGCATTTT.

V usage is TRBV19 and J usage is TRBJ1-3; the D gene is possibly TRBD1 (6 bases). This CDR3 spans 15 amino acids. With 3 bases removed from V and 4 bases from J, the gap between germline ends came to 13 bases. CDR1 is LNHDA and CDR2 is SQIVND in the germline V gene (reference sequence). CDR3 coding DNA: TGTGCCAGTAGTATCCTACAGGGAATGGGAAACACCATATATTTT. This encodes CASSILQGMGNTIYF.

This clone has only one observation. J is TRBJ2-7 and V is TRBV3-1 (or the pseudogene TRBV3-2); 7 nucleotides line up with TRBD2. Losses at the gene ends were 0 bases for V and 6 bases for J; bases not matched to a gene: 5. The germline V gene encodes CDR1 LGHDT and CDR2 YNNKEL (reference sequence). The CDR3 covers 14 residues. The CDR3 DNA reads TGTGCCAGCAGCCAAGATCTAGCGGAGGGCGAGCAGTACTTC. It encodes CASSQDLAEGEQYF.

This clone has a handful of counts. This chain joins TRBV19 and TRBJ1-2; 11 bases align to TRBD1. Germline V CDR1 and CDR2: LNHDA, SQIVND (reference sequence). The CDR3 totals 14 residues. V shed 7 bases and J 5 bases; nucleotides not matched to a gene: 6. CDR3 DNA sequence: TGTGCCAGTAATCCGGGACAGGGGGTATATGGCTACACCTTC. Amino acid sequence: CASNPGQGVYGYTF.

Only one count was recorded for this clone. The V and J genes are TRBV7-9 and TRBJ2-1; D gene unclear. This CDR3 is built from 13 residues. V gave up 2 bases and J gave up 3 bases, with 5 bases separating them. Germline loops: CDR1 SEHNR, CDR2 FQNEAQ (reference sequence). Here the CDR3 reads CASSLQDYNEQFF. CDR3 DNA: TGTGCCAGCAGCTTACAGGACTACAATGAGCAGTTCTTC. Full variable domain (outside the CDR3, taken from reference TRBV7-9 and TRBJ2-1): DTGVSQNPRHKITKRGQNVTFRCDPISEHNRLYWYRQTLGQGPEFLTYFQNEAQLEKSRLLSDRFSAERPKGSFSTLEIQRTEQGDSAMYLCASSLQDYNEQFFGPGTRLTVL.